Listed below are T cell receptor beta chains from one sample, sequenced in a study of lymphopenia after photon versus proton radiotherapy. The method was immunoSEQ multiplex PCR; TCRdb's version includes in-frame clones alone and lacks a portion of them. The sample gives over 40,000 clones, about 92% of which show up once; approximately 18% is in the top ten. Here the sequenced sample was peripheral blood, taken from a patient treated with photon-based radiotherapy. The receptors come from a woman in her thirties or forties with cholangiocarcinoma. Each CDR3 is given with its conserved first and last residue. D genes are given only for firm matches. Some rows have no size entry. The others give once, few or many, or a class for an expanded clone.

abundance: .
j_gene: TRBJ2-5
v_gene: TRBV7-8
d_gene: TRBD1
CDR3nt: TGTGCCAGCAGTTATGTTGTTCCAGGACAGGGTCAGTCGCTCGGGCAGTACTTC
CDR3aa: CASSYVVPGQGQSLGQYF

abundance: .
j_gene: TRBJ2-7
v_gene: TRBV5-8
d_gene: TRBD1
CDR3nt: TGTGCCAGCAGCCGCAGGGGGACGGTGTACGAGCAGTACTTC
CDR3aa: CASSRRGTVYEQYF

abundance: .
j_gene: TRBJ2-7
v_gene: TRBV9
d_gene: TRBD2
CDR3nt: TGTGCCAGCAGCGGGGCTCGGGGGGAGGCCTACGAGCAGTACTTC
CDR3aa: CASSGARGEAYEQYF

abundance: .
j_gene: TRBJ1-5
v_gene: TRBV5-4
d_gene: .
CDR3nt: TGTGCCAGCAGCTGGGACCCCAGGGTAAGGCAGCCCCAGCATTTT
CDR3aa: CASSWDPRVRQPQHF

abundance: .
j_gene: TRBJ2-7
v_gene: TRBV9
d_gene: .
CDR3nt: TGTGCCAGCAGCGTAGATAGCAGGGAATGGGGCCCAAACGAGCAGTACTTC
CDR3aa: CASSVDSREWGPNEQYF

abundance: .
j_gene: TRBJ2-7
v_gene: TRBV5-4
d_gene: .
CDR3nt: TGTGCCAGCAGCTTGAAAGGGGTTGAGTACGAGCAGTACTTC
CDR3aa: CASSLKGVEYEQYF

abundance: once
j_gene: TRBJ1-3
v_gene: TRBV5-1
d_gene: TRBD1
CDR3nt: TGCGCCAGCAGCTTGGACCCGACAGGGTCCTCTGGAAACACCATATATTTT
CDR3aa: CASSLDPTGSSGNTIYF

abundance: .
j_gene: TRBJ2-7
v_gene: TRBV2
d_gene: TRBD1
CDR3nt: TGTGCCAGCAGCCGGGACAGATCCTACGAGCAGTACTTC
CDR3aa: CASSRDRSYEQYF

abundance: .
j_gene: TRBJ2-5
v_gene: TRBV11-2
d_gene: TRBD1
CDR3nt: TGTGCCAGCAGCCTATGGACAGGACGCCAAGAGACCCAGTACTTC
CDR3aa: CASSLWTGRQETQYF

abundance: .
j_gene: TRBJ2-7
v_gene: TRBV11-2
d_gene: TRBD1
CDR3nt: TGTGCCAGCAGCTTAGATAACAGGGGGACCTACGAGCAGTACTTC
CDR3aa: CASSLDNRGTYEQYF

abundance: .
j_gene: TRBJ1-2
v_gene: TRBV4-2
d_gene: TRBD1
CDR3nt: TGTGCCAGCAGCCAAGATAGACAGGGTTCCTATGGCTACACCTTC
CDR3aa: CASSQDRQGSYGYTF

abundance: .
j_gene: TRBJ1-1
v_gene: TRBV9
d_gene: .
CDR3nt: TGTGCCAGCAGCACGGACGGATACACTGAAGCTTTCTTT
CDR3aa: CASSTDGYTEAFF

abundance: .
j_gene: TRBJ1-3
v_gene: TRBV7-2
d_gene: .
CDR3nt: TGTGCCAGCAGCTTCCCAGGGGTGAGAGGAAACACCATATATTTT
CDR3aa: CASSFPGVRGNTIYF

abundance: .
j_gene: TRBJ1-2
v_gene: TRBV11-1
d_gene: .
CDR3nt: TGTGCCAGCAGCTTAGTGGGGGACACCTACTATGGCTACACCTTC
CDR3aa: CASSLVGDTYYGYTF

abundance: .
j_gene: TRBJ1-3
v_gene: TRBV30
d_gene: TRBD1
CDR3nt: TGTGCCTGGAACAGGGGAACTGGAAACACCATATATTTT
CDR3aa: CAWNRGTGNTIYF

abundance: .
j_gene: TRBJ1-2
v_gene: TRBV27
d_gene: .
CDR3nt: TGTGCCAGCAGTATCTCCGGGCAATTTTATGGCTACACCTTC
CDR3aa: CASSISGQFYGYTF

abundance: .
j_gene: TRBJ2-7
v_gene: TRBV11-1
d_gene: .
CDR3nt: TGTGCCAGCAGCTTAGAACCCATAGAATTGAGGGAGCAGTACTTC
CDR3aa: CASSLEPIELREQYF

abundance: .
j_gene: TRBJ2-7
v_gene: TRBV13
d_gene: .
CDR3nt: TGTGCCAGCAGCTTAGGCGGCTCCTACGAGCAGTACTTC
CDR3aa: CASSLGGSYEQYF

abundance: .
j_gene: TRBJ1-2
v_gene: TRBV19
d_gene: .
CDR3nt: TGTGCCAGTACTACGGCGACGGGTGGCTACACCTTC
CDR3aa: CASTTATGGYTF

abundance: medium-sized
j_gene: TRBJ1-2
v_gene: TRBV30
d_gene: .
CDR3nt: TGTGCCTGGGGCAGCGGCCCTGGCTACACCTTC
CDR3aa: CAWGSGPGYTF

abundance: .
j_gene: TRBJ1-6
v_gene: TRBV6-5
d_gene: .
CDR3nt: TGTGCCAGCAGTTATTGGGATAATTCACCCCTCCACTTT
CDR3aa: CASSYWDNSPLHF

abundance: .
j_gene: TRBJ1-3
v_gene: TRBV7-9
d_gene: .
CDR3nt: TGTGCCAGCAGCTTAGCGGGCCCTTACTCTGGAAACACCATATATTTT
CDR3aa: CASSLAGPYSGNTIYF

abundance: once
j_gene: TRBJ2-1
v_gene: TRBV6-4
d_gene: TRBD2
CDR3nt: TGTGCCAGCAGCCAACTAGCGGGAGAAATAAATGAGCAGTTCTTC
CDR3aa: CASSQLAGEINEQFF

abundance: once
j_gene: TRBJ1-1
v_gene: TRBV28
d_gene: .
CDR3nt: TGTGCCAGCAGTTTCCCGACAGACACGACACGGTACACTGAAGCTTTCTTT
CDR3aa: CASSFPTDTTRYTEAFF

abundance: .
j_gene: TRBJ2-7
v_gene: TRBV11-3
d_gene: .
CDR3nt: TGTGCCAGCGGTGACAGATACTACGAGCAGTACTTC
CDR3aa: CASGDRYYEQYF

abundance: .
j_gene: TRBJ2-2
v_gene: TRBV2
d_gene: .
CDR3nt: TGTGCCACCCCCGGGGGCATTCCGAACACCGGGGAGCTGTTTTTT
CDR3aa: CATPGGIPNTGELFF

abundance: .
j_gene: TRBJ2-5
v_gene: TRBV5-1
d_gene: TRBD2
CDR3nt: TGCGCCAGCAGCCCACGGGAGGGCCTAGAGACCCAGTACTTC
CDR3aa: CASSPREGLETQYF

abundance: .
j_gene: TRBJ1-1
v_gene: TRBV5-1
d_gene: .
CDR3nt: TGCGCCAGTAGCGATGGCACTGAAGCTTTCTTT
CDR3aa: CASSDGTEAFF

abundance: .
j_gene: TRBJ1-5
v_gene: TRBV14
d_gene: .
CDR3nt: TGTGCCAGCAGCCAAGCTGGGCCCCGTCAGCCCCAGCATTTT
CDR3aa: CASSQAGPRQPQHF

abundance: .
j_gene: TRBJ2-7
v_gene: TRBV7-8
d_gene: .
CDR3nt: TGTGCCAGCAGCCCAACAGGGAACTCCTACGAGCAGTACTTC
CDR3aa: CASSPTGNSYEQYF

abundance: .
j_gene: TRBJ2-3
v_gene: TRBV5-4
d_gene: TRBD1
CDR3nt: TGTGCCAACCGGGACAGTGGCACAGATACGCAGTATTTT
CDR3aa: CANRDSGTDTQYF

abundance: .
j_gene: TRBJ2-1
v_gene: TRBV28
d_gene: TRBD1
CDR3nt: TGTGCCAGCAGCCCTCGGGACAGGTGGCGCGCCAATGAGCAGTTCTTC
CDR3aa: CASSPRDRWRANEQFF

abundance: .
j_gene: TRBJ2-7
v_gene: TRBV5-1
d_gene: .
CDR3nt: TGCGCCAGCAGCTGGAGCCGCCAATACGAGCAGTACTTC
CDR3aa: CASSWSRQYEQYF

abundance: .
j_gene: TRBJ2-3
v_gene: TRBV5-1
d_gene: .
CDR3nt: TGCGCCAGCAGCTTGGCCAGCTTCGGGTCTACAGATACGCAGTATTTT
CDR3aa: CASSLASFGSTDTQYF

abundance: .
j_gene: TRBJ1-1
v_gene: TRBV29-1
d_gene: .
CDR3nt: TGCAGCGTTGAACCGGGAAACACTGAAGCTTTCTTT
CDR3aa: CSVEPGNTEAFF

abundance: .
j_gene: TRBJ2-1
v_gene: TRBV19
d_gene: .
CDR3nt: TGTGCCAGTCGACGGCAGGGTGGCGATGAGCAGTTCTTC
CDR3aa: CASRRQGGDEQFF

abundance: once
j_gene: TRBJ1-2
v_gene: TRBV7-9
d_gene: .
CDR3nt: TGTGCCAGCAGCTTAAACGGGGGAATCAACTATGGCTACACCTTC
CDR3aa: CASSLNGGINYGYTF

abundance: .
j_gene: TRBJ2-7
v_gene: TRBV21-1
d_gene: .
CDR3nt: TGTGCCAGCAGCAAAGCGCCAACTACCTACGAGCAGTACTTC
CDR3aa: CASSKAPTTYEQYF

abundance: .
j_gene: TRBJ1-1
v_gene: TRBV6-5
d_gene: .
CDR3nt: TGTGCCAGCAGTCGAACAGGGAACACTGAAGCTTTCTTT
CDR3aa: CASSRTGNTEAFF

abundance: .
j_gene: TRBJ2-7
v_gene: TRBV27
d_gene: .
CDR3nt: TGTGCCAGCAGCTCCGGGACTGCTAGCTCCTACGAGCAGTACTTC
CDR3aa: CASSSGTASSYEQYF

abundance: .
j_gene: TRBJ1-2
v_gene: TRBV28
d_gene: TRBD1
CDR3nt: TGTGCCAGCAGTCTTTATCACCGCACCCCGACAGGGGAAGGCTACACCTTC
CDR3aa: CASSLYHRTPTGEGYTF

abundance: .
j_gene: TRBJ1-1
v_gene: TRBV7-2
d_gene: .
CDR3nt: TGTGCCAGCAGCTTAGGTGCCGTACCTGTTGAAGCTTTCTTT
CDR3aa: CASSLGAVPVEAFF

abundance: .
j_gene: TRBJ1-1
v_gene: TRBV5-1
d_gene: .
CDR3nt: TGCGCCAGCAACGACCCGGCAGGGAATTTGGGTGAAGCTTTCTTT
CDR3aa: CASNDPAGNLGEAFF

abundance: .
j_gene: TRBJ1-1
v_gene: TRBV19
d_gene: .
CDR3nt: TGTGCCAGTAGTATAGAGGGGGGCAGGAACACTGAAGCTTTCTTT
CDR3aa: CASSIEGGRNTEAFF

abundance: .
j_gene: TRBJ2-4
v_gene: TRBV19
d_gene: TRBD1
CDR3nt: TGTGCCAATAGTGCACCGGGACAGGTTTCTGGAGACATTCAGTACTTC
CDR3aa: CANSAPGQVSGDIQYF

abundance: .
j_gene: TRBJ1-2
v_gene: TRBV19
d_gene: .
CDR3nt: TGTGCCAGTAGACAGGACAGCGTAGGTGGCTACACCTTC
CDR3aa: CASRQDSVGGYTF

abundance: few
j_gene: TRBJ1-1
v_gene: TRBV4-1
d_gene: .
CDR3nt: TGCGCCAGCAGGGGGACATTGAAGGGCACTGAAGCTTTCTTT
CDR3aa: CASRGTLKGTEAFF

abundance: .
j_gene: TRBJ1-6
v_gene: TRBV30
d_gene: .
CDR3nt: TGTGCCTGGAGCCTAGAGATTCGGGGGAAGGGTTCACCCCTCCACTTT
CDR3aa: CAWSLEIRGKGSPLHF

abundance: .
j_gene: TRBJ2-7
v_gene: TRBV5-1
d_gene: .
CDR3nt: TGCGCCAGCAGCCTCTTCGGGACACCTTCCTACGAGCAGTACTTC
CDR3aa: CASSLFGTPSYEQYF

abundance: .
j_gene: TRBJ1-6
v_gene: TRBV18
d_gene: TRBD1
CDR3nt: TGTGCCAGCTCCGAGCAGGGACAGGGAAATTCACCCCTCCACTTT
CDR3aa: CASSEQGQGNSPLHF

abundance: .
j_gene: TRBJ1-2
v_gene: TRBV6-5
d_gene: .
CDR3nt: TGTGCCAGCAGGGAAAACCTGGACTATGGCTACACCTTC
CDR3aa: CASRENLDYGYTF

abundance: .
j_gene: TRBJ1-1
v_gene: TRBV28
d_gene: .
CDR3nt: TGTGCCAGCAGTTTATGGGCCGGGGGGCGAATGGAAGCTTTCTTT
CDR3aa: CASSLWAGGRMEAFF

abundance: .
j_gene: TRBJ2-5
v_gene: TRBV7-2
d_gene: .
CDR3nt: TGTGCCAGCAGCTCGGGAGAGACCCAGTACTTC
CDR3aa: CASSSGETQYF